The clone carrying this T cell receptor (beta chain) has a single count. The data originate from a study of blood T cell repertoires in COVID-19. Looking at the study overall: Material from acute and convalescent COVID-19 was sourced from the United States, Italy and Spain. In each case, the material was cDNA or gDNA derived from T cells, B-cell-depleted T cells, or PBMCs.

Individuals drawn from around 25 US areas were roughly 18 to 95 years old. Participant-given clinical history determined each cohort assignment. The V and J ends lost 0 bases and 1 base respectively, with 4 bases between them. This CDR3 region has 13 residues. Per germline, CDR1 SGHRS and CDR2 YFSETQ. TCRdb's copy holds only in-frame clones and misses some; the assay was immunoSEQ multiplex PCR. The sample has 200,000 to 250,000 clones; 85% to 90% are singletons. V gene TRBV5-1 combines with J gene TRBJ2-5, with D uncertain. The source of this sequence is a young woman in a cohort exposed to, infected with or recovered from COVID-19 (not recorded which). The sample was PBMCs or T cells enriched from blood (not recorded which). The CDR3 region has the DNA TGCGCCAGCAGCTTGGAACTCCAAGAGACCCAGTACTTC. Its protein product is CASSLELQETQYF.